Presented here are 24 T cell receptor beta chains from one specimen sequenced in a study of cytomegalovirus exposure and HLA in healthy donors. PCR amplification relied on 60 Vbeta primers (plus 13 Jbeta primers). TCRdb keeps only in-frame clones here, not all; method: immunoSEQ multiplex PCR. In the table there are about 140,000 clones, about four fifths of which are singletons. Sequencing was done on a sample of PBMCs. These receptors all stem from a man aged 18 to 29 in good health and CMV-seropositive.

The CDR3 DNA sequence: TGTGCCAGCAGTGAAGAATGGGGGGGGCAGGATTATGGCTACACCTTC. It translates to CASSEEWGGQDYGYTF. The chain couples TRBV2 to TRBJ1-2, with a weak D call TRBD1 (6 bases). CDR3 length equals 16 residues. V lost 1 base and J 5 bases, leaving 17 bases between the germline ends. Per the germline V gene, CDR1 is SNHLY and CDR2 is FYNNEI.

The genes are TRBV2 and TRBJ2-3; D might be TRBD1 (6 bases). The ends were cut back, 6 bases at V and 9 bases at J, with 28 bases in the middle. There are 17 residues in the CDR3. Germline assignment: CDR1 SNHLY and CDR2 FYNNEI. CDR3 DNA sequence: TGTGCCAGCAGGGGGACCGACTGGGGACGGTACCAGGGGACGCAGTATTTT. It specifies CASRGTDWGRYQGTQYF.

The rearrangement uses TRBV6-5 and TRBJ1-1, with TRBD1 identical over 8 bases. The CDR3 is 16 amino acids. Per the germline V gene, CDR1 is MNHEY and CDR2 is SVGAGI. V lost 2 bases, J lost 1 base, and 6 bases stayed unmatched. The CDR3 region is CASSYIGQGSNTEAFF. The CDR3 region has the DNA TGTGCCAGCAGTTACATTGGACAGGGATCGAACACTGAAGCTTTCTTT.

The chain couples TRBV7-9 to TRBJ2-7, with D possibly matching TRBD1 (5 bases). The CDR3 is 15 residues long. Per germline, CDR1 SEHNR and CDR2 FQNEAQ (reference sequence). V lost 1 base to trimming and J lost 8 bases, with 18 bases between them. The CDR3 coding sequence is TGTGCCAGCAGCTTAGATCTGGGGCCATACCGAAAGCAGTACTTC. Protein sequence: CASSLDLGPYRKQYF.

V usage is TRBV6-4 and J usage is TRBJ2-1, with 9 nucleotides matching TRBD2. CDR1 is MRHNA, CDR2 SNTAGT, per germline. The J segment lost 8 bases and the V segment lost 5 bases, leaving 10 bases of the junction unmatched. The CDR3 has 15 residues. The CDR3 DNA is TGTGCCAGCAGTTTTAGCGGGAGTTGGACTCATGAGCAGTTCTTC. It is translated as CASSFSGSWTHEQFF.

V gene TRBV23-1 combines with J gene TRBJ1-2, with unresolved D. TRBV23-1 is marked as an open reading frame, function uncertain. This CDR3 has 14 amino acids. V lost 0 bases and J 4 bases, leaving 9 bases between the germline ends. CDR3 nucleotide sequence: TGCGCCAGCAGTCAATCGTGGCAGGTCTATGGCTACACCTTC. The encoded protein is CASSQSWQVYGYTF.

The chain is built from TRBV4-1 and TRBJ2-2; 11 bases are shared with TRBD2. Germline V lookup: CDR1 MGHRA, CDR2 YSYEKL. The CDR3 runs 20 residues. Losses at the gene ends were 4 bases for V and 4 bases for J; bases not matched to a gene: 17. CDR3 in amino acids: CASSRAASGRPLSSTGELFF. Here the CDR3 DNA reads TGCGCCAGCAGCCGGGCGGCTAGCGGGAGGCCGCTCTCCTCCACCGGGGAGCTGTTTTTT.

The gene calls are TRBV29-1 and TRBJ2-1, with 7 bases that match TRBD1. The trim removed 7 bases at V and 7 bases at J, leaving 10 bases unmatched. Looked up from germline, CDR1 is SQVTM and CDR2 is ANQGSEA. The CDR3 is 13 amino acids. The CDR3 nucleotides are TGCAGCGCTCGACAGGGCGGTGTAAATGAGCAGTTCTTC. It translates to CSARQGGVNEQFF.

This clone showed up just a few times. The chain uses TRBV28 and TRBJ2-3; 9 bases match TRBD2. This CDR3 contains 19 residues. Germline trimming cut 3 bases from V and 5 bases from J; bases unmatched to any gene: 18. The germline V gene has CDR1 MDHEN and CDR2 SYDVKM. In DNA form, the CDR3 reads TGTGCCAGCAGTTTTCTCGGCAGGGGAGCGGGAGGCGGAAGAGATACGCAGTATTTT. Protein product: CASSFLGRGAGGGRDTQYF.

V is TRBV9 and J is TRBJ2-1; 14 nucleotides agree with TRBD2. This CDR3 spans 21 amino acids. Germline CDR1 reads SGDLS; CDR2 reads YYNGEE. V lost 0 bases and J lost 0; bases outside the gene matches: 11. CDR3 residues: CASSVVETSGRVGSSYNEQFF. The CDR3 nucleotides are TGTGCCAGCAGCGTAGTGGAGACTAGCGGGAGGGTTGGGAGCTCCTACAATGAGCAGTTCTTC.

This chain uses TRBV7-2 with TRBJ1-2; possible D gene TRBD1, 5 bases. Trimming stripped 0 bases from V and 8 bases from J, with 22 bases between. Germline assignment: CDR1 SGHTA and CDR2 FQGNSA. The CDR3 has 17 residues. The CDR3 DNA sequence: TGTGCCAGCAGCTTAGCCCACGCGGAGGGGCTCCGGTACGGCTACACCTTC. Amino acids: CASSLAHAEGLRYGYTF.

This rearrangement joins TRBV1 to TRBJ2-7; no check of the table's D call, TRBD2, against the DNA was made. TRBV1 is a known pseudogene. The CDR3 sequence is 15 residues long. In DNA form, the CDR3 reads TGCACCAGCAGCCCGCCCGGGACTAAAATGTACGAGCAGTACTTC. Its translation: CTSSPPGTKMYEQYF.

V gene TRBV30 combines with J gene TRBJ2-3, with 8 bases matching TRBD2. This CDR3 is 15 amino acids long. CDR1 GTSNPN and CDR2 SVGIG come from the germline V gene (reference sequence). V shed 0 bases, J shed 6 bases, and the junction held 8 bases outside the gene matches. CDR3 residues: CAWSVGAGVVDTQYF. The DNA for the CDR3 is TGTGCCTGGAGTGTAGGAGCGGGAGTTGTTGATACGCAGTATTTT.

The genes are TRBV2 and TRBJ1-1; unclear D gene. CDR1 and CDR2 from the germline V gene are SNHLY and FYNNEI. This CDR3 spans 15 amino acids. Deletions cut 4 bases from V and 4 bases from J, with 16 bases between. CDR3 loop: CASSGWTWAGTEAFF. The CDR3 DNA follows: TGTGCCAGCAGTGGGTGGACGTGGGCGGGCACTGAAGCTTTCTTT.

V and J are TRBV19 and TRBJ2-1, with TRBD2 matching 7 bases. The CDR3 is made up of 14 amino acids. In germline, CDR1 is LNHDA, CDR2 SQIVND (reference sequence). The trim removed 3 bases at V and 10 bases at J, leaving 9 bases unmatched. The CDR3 region has the DNA TGTGCCAGTAGTATGGGTGGGAGGGCAGGAGAGCAGTTCTTC. It translates to CASSMGGRAGEQFF.

This clone has a handful of counts. The V call is TRBV6-5, the J call TRBJ2-7; D is perhaps TRBD2 (7 bases). The CDR3 has 15 amino acids. The V gene's germline CDR1 is MNHEY and CDR2 SVGAGI. V lost 2 bases, J lost 3 bases, and 14 bases lay in between. The CDR3 nucleotides read TGTGCCAGCAGTTACAGGGGGGGATTAGGCTACGAGCAGTACTTC. The encoded protein is CASSYRGGLGYEQYF.

The chain links TRBV14 to TRBJ2-1; D is perhaps TRBD2 (5 bases). Germline CDR1 is SGHDN and CDR2 is FVKESK. The CDR3 contains 15 residues. With 4 bases removed from V and 5 bases from J, the gap between germline ends came to 15 bases. As DNA, the CDR3 is TGTGCCAGCAGCCTTGGCCCCGAGCGGCACAATGAGCAGTTCTTC. Amino acids: CASSLGPERHNEQFF.

About this clone: A junction boundary mismatches the germline segment, possibly from a read error. The V call is TRBV5-1, the J call TRBJ1-2; D possibly corresponds to TRBD1 (5 bases). The CDR3 is made up of 13 amino acids. The V gene's germline CDR1 is SGHRS and CDR2 YFSETQ. CDR3 region: CASSPNKGYGYPF. The CDR3 nucleotides read TGCGCCAGCAGCCCAAATAAGGGGTATGGCTACCCCTTC.

This chain joins TRBV27 and TRBJ2-2; TRBD1 aligns across 11 bases. Trimming removed 5 bases from V and 4 bases from J; junction bases left unmatched: 6. CDR1 MNHEY and CDR2 SMNVEV come from the germline V gene (reference sequence). CDR3 length equals 16 residues. This CDR3 is CASSLFGTGGTGELFF. As DNA, the CDR3 is TGTGCCAGCAGTCTATTCGGGACAGGGGGCACCGGGGAGCTGTTTTTT.

This chain uses TRBV5-1 with TRBJ2-3; 7 bases are a match to TRBD1. V lost 2 bases, J lost 3 bases, and 9 bases stayed unmatched. The CDR3 runs to 16 residues. The germline gives CDR1 SGHRS, CDR2 YFSETQ. CDR3 in amino acids: CASSFLDRVRTDTQYF. For the CDR3, the DNA is TGCGCCAGCAGCTTCCTAGACAGGGTGAGAACAGATACGCAGTATTTT.

The V call is TRBV5-1, the J call TRBJ1-6, with D hard to call. Germline lookup yields CDR1 SGHRS and CDR2 YFSETQ. CDR3 length equals 13 residues. V was pared by 0 bases and J by 9 bases, with 7 bases between. For the CDR3, the DNA is TGCGCCAGCAGCTTGGGTGCGGGTTCACCCCTCCACTTT. The encoded protein is CASSLGAGSPLHF.

J is TRBJ2-7 and V is TRBV18; maybe TRBD1 (6 bases). This CDR3 region has 16 residues. Germline CDR1 KGHSH, CDR2 LQKENI. V was trimmed by 3 bases and J by 8 bases, leaving 23 bases between them. The CDR3 DNA is TGTGCCAGCTCACCTAATGCAGGGGACCCATCATCTAAGCAGTACTTC. This gives the protein CASSPNAGDPSSKQYF. The full variable domain, its missing parts supplied by reference TRBV18 and TRBJ2-7, is NAGVMQNPRHLVRRRGQEARLRCSPMKGHSHVYWYRQLPEEGLKFMVYLQKENIIDESGMPKERFSAEFPKEGPSILRIQQVVRGDSAAYFCASSPNAGDPSSKQYFGPGTRLTVT.

V usage is TRBV13 and J usage is TRBJ1-3; D remains unclear. The CDR3 extends over 17 amino acids. V lost 4 bases and J lost 1, with 17 bases in between. Germline V CDR1 and CDR2: PRHDT, FYEKMQ (reference sequence). The CDR3 spells CASSYPQGSGSGNTIYF. CDR3 nucleotides: TGTGCCAGCAGCTACCCCCAAGGATCGGGGTCTGGAAACACCATATATTTT.

This chain connects TRBV28 to TRBJ1-1, with D possibly TRBD1 on 5 matching bases. The V gene lost 7 bases and the J gene lost 3 bases, with 18 bases spanning the gap. CDR1 MDHEN and CDR2 SYDVKM come from the germline V gene. There are 15 residues in the CDR3. The CDR3 DNA is TGTGCCAGCACCCTTGGTTCGGCGGGGGACACTGAAGCTTTCTTT. This encodes CASTLGSAGDTEAFF. The full variable domain, in which reference TRBV28 and TRBJ1-1 provide the parts outside the CDR3, is DVKVTQSSRYLVKRTGEKVFLECVQDMDHENMFWYRQDPGLGLRLIYFSYDVKMKEKGDIPEGYSVSREKKERFSLILESASTNQTSMYLCASTLGSAGDTEAFFGQGTRLTVV.